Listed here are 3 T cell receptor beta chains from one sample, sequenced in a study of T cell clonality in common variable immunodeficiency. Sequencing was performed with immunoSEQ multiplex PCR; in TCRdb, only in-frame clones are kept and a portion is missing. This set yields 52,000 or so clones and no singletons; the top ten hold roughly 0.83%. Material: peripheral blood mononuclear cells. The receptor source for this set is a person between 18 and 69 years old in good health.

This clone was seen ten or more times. The CDR3 DNA, read in part, is TGCGCCAGCAGCCAAGCAGTAGGTCCGGGGGGAAGA. It translates to CASSQAVGPGGR. The entire CDR3 protein reads CASSQAVGPGGRAFF. J is TRBJ1-1 and V is TRBV4-1; possible D gene TRBD1, 5 bases. Coverage ceases 3 residues before the CDR3 finishes, and the germline J gene fills in the end. The CDR3 totals 15 residues. The germline V gene has CDR1 MGHRA and CDR2 YSYEKL.

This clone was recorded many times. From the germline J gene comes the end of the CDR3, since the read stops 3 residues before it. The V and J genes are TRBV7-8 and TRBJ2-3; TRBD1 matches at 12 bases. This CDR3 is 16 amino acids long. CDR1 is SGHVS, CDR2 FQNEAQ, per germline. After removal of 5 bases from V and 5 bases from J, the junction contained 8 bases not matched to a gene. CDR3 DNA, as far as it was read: TGTGCCAGCAGCGTCCGGGACAGGGGGCTCGTAGATACG. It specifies CASSVRDRGLVDT. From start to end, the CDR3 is CASSVRDRGLVDTQYF.

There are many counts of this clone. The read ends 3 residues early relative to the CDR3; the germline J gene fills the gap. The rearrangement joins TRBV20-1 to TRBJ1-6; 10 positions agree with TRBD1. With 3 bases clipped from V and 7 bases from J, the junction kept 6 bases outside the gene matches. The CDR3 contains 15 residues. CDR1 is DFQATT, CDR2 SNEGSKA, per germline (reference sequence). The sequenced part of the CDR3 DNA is TGCAGTGCTAGTATAGGGGGACAGGGGAATTCACCC. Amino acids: CSASIGGQGNSP. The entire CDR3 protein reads CSASIGGQGNSPLHF.